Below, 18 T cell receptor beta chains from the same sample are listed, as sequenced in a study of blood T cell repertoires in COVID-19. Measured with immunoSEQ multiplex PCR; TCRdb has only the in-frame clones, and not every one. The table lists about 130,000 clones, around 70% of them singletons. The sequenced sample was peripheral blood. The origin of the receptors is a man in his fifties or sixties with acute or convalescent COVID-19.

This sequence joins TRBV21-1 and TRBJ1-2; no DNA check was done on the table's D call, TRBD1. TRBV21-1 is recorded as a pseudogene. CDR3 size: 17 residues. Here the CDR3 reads CASSKAATRQINYGYTF. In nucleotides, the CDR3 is TGTGCCAGCAGCAAAGCCGCGACACGACAAATAAACTATGGCTACACCTTC.

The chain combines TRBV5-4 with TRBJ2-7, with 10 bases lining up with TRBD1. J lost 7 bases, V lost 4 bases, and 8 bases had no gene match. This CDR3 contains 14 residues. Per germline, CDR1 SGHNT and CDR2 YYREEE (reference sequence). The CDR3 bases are TGTGCCAGCAGCGATCGGACAGGGGGATCTGAGCAGTACTTC. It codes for CASSDRTGGSEQYF.

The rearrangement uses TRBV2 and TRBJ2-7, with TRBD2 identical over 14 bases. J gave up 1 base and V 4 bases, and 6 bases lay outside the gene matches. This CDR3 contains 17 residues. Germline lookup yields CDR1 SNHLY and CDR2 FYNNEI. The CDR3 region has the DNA TGTGCCAGCAGTGTAGGACTAGCGGGAGGTTCATCCTACGAGCAGTACTTC. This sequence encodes CASSVGLAGGSSYEQYF.

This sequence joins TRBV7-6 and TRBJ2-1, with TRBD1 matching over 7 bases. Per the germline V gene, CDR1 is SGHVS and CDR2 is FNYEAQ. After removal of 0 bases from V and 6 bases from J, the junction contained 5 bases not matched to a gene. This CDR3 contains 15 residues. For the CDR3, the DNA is TGTGCCAGCAGCTTAGCCAGGGGGTCGGTCAATGAGCAGTTCTTC. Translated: CASSLARGSVNEQFF.

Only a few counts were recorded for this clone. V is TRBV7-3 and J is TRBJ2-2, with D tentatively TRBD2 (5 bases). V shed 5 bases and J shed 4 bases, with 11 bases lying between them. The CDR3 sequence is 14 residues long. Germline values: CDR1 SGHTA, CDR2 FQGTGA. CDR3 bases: TGTGCCAGCAGCCGGGGTGCCAGCACCGGGGAGCTGTTTTTT. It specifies CASSRGASTGELFF.

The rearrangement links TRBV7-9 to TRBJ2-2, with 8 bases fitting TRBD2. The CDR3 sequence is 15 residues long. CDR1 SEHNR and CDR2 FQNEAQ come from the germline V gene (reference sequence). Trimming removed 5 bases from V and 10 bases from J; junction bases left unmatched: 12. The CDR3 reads CASSPGTRAIAELFF. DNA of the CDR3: TGTGCCAGCAGCCCCGGGACTAGAGCTATCGCGGAGCTGTTTTTT.

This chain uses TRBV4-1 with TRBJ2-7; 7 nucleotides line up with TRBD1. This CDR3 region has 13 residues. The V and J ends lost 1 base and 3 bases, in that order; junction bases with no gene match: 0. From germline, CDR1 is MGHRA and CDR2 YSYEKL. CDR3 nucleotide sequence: TGCGCCAGCAGCCAAGGGACAGGCTACGAGCAGTACTTC. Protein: CASSQGTGYEQYF.

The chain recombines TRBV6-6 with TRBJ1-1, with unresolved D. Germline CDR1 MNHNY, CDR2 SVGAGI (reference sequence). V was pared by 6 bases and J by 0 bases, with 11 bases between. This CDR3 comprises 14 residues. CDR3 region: CASRREGLNTEAFF. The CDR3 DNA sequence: TGTGCCAGCAGACGGGAGGGATTGAACACTGAAGCTTTCTTT.

In nucleotides, the CDR3 is TGCGCCAGCAGCTTGGGGAGCACGTTTGGTGTCGATACGCAGTATTTT. Protein: CASSLGSTFGVDTQYF. This chain links TRBV5-1 with TRBJ2-3; no firm D call. V shed 0 bases and J shed 6 bases, with 17 bases lying between them. This CDR3 is built from 16 residues. Germline values: CDR1 SGHRS, CDR2 YFSETQ.

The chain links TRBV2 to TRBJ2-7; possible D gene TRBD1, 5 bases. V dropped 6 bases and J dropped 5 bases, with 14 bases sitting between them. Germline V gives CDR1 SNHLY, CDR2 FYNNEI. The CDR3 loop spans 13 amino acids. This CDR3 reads CASRKGRLNEQYF. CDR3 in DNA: TGTGCCAGCAGAAAGGGGCGTCTAAACGAGCAGTACTTC.

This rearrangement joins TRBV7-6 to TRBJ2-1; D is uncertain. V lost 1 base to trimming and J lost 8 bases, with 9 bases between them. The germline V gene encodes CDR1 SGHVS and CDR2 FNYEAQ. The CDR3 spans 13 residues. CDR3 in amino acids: CASSLVREDEQFF. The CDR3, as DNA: TGTGCCAGCAGCTTAGTCCGCGAGGATGAGCAGTTCTTC.

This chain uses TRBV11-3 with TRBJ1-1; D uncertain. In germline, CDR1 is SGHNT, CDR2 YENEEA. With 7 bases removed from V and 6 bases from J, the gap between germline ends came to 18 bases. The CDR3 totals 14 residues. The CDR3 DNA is TGTGCCAGCACCACGGACTTCTCAAGGGCTGAAGCTTTCTTT. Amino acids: CASTTDFSRAEAFF.

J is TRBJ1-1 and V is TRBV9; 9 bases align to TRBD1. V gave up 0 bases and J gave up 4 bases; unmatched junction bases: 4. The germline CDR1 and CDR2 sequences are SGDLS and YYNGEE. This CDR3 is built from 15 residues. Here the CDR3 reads CASSVAPGQGTEAFF. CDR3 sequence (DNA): TGTGCCAGCAGCGTAGCTCCGGGACAGGGCACTGAAGCTTTCTTT.

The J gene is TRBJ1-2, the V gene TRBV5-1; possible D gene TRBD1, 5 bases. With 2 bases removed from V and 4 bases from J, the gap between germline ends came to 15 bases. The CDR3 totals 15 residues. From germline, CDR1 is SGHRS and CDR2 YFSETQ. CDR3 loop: CASSFNGGGLYGYTF. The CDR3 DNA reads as TGCGCCAGCAGCTTCAATGGCGGGGGTCTCTATGGCTACACCTTC. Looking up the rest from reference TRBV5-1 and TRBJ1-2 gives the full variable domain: KAGVTQTPRYLIKTRGQQVTLSCSPISGHRSVSWYQQTPGQGLQFLFEYFSETQRNKGNFPGRFSGRQFSNSRSEMNVSTLELGDSALYLCASSFNGGGLYGYTFGSGTRLTVV.

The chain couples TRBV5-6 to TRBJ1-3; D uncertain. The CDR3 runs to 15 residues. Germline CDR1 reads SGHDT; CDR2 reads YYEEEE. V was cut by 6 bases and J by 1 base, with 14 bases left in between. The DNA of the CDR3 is TGTGCCAGCACCAATCCTGGCGGGTCTGGAAACACCATATATTTT. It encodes CASTNPGGSGNTIYF.

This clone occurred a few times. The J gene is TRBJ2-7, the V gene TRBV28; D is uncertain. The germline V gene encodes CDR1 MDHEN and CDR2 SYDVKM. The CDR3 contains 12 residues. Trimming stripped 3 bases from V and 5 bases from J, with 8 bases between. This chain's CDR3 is CASSFGFDEQYF. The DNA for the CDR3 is TGTGCCAGCAGTTTTGGCTTCGACGAGCAGTACTTC.

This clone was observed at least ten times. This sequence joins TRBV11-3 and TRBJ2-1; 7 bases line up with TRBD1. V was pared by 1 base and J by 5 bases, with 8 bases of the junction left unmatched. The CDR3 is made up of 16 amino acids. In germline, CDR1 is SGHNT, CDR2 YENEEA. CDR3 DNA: TGTGCCAGCAGCTTAGGTCTGTTGGGACAGAACAATGAGCAGTTCTTC. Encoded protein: CASSLGLLGQNNEQFF.

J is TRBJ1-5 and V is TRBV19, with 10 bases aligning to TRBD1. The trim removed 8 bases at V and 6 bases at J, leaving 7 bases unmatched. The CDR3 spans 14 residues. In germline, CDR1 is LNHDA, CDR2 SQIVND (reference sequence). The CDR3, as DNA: TGTGCCAGTGTTGACAGGGGGCTGTTTCAGCCCCAGCATTTT. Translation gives CASVDRGLFQPQHF.